This T cell receptor (beta chain) is drawn from a study of cytomegalovirus exposure and HLA in healthy donors. The CDR3 spans 17 residues. V was pared by 4 bases and J by 2 bases, with 11 bases of the junction left unmatched. Germline V CDR1 and CDR2: MDHEN, SYDVKM. The PCR contained 60 Vbeta and 13 Jbeta primers. Here immunoSEQ multiplex PCR was the method, and the copy in TCRdb shows in-frame clones only, minus some. The table has about 52,000 clones, approximately 77% seen once. As to this clone: A read error is likely, as this CDR3 ends without the conserved phenylalanine or tryptophan.

The chain uses TRBV28 and TRBJ2-3; 8 positions agree with TRBD2. This sequence originates from a woman in her fifties or sixties in good health and CMV-seronegative. Material: PBMCs. The CDR3 nucleotides read TGTGCCAGCAGTTGGAGCGGGAGAAGAGTCGACACAGATACGCAGTATGTT. It yields the protein CASSWSGRRVDTDTQYV.